Shown below are 21 T cell receptor beta chains from a single sample sequenced in a study of T cell repertoires in cytomegalovirus infection. TCRdb independently ran MiXCR on the reads; one entry per CDR3 protein. The data hold roughly 280,000 distinct CDR3 sequences, with approximately 14% observed a single time. The sample consisted of PBMCs. The receptors here all came from a human donor in good health (CMV status not recorded). Some clones in this sample may be carry-over from other donors' samples.

In this sample, this clonotype turned up many times. CDR3 nucleotides: TGTGCCAGCAGTTTTATAGCGGGAGGGCCGAATGAGCAGTTCTTC. As protein: CASSFIAGGPNEQFF. The chain is built from TRBV6-2 or TRBV6-3 and TRBJ2-1; TRBD2 matches 11 bases. The germline CDR1 and CDR2 sequences are MNHEY and SVGEGT. With 4 bases clipped from V and 7 bases from J, the junction kept 6 bases outside the gene matches. CDR3 size: 15 residues.

The chain joins TRBV20-1 to TRBJ2-1; D remains unclear. V was shortened by 2 bases and J by 1 base, with 6 bases between the two germline ends. Germline V gene lookup returns CDR1 DFQATT and CDR2 SNEGSKA (reference sequence). The CDR3 contains 13 residues. Here the CDR3 reads CSARPGSYNEQFF. In DNA, the CDR3 is TGCAGTGCTAGACCTGGTTCCTACAATGAGCAGTTCTTC.

This clonotype was counted many times. The V and J genes are TRBV10-3 and TRBJ2-7, with D maybe TRBD1 (7 bases). Trimming took 2 bases from V and 5 from J, leaving 13 bases between them. Germline lookup yields CDR1 ENHRY and CDR2 SYGVKD. The CDR3 is made up of 14 amino acids. The CDR3 bases are TGTGCCATCAGTGAGGCGGGACAGACGAACGAGCAGTACTTC. Amino acid sequence: CAISEAGQTNEQYF.

This clonotype was detected many times. The CDR3 DNA reads TGTGCCAGCAGTGCCTCCGTTGACACCGCCAACTACAATGAGCAGTTCTTC. Protein sequence: CASSASVDTANYNEQFF. This rearrangement joins TRBV6-4 to TRBJ2-1, with D hard to call. Trimming cost V 4 bases and J 3 bases, with 19 bases left between them. Germline V lookup: CDR1 MRHNA, CDR2 SNTAGT. The CDR3 length is 17 residues.

In this sample, this clonotype turned up many times. The V gene is TRBV7-2, the J gene TRBJ2-5; D is uncertain. Germline loops: CDR1 SGHTA, CDR2 FQGNSA. The CDR3 runs to 11 residues. Trimming took off 3 bases at V and 8 bases at J, with 7 bases between the two ends. In DNA form, the CDR3 reads TGTGCCAGCAGCTTCGACAAAACCCAGTACTTC. It translates to CASSFDKTQYF.

This clonotype was seen many times. The chain combines TRBV28 with TRBJ2-7; D is possibly TRBD2 (7 bases). The CDR3 length is 14 residues. Germline V lookup: CDR1 MDHEN, CDR2 SYDVKM. Trimming took off 8 bases at V and 0 bases at J, with 14 bases between the two ends. CDR3 protein: CASLEGGISYEQYF. The CDR3 DNA reads TGTGCCAGCCTGGAGGGGGGGATCTCCTACGAGCAGTACTTC.

J is TRBJ1-1 and V is TRBV5-1, with D tentatively TRBD1 (5 bases). CDR1 is SGHRS and CDR2 is YFSETQ in the germline V gene. The CDR3 length is 16 residues. With 3 bases removed from V and 4 bases from J, the gap between germline ends came to 19 bases. The CDR3 region has the DNA TGCGCCAGCAGCTCGGAGGGCAGGGCGGGGGGCACTGAAGCTTTCTTT. Protein: CASSSEGRAGGTEAFF.

This clonotype was recorded many times. The V and J genes are TRBV6-1 and TRBJ2-7; 7 positions agree with TRBD2. V trimming: 6 bases; J trimming: 1 base; junction bases outside the gene matches: 9. Germline-derived CDR1 and CDR2 are MNHNS and SASEGT. CDR3 length: 15 residues. In DNA, the CDR3 is TGTGCCAGCAGCAGCCCCCGGGGGGTATCCTACGAGCAGTACTTC. Protein product: CASSSPRGVSYEQYF.

This clonotype was found many times. The chain joins TRBV19 to TRBJ2-6; D is ambiguous. Per the germline V gene, CDR1 is LNHDA and CDR2 is SQIVND (reference sequence). The CDR3 runs to 14 residues. V lost 7 bases and J lost 1, with 8 bases in between. Here the CDR3 DNA reads TGTGCCAGTAATCGTCTGTCTGGGGCCAACGTCCTGACTTTC. Amino acids: CASNRLSGANVLTF.

This clonotype was seen a few times. This chain's CDR3 is CASSQGPGTGSLFDNEQFF. The CDR3 DNA sequence: TGTGCCAGCAGCCAAGGTCCCGGGACAGGGTCGTTGTTTGACAATGAGCAGTTCTTC. V and J are TRBV14 and TRBJ2-1, with 9 bases identical to TRBD1. CDR3 length: 19 amino acids. The germline CDR1 and CDR2 sequences are SGHDN and FVKESK. The trim removed 1 base at V and 5 bases at J, leaving 15 bases unmatched.

In this sample, this clonotype turned up many times. The chain recombines TRBV12-3 or TRBV12-4 with TRBJ1-1; 7 nucleotides match TRBD1. The CDR3 is 13 residues long. V dropped 4 bases and J dropped 1; count of bases not matched to a gene: 0. The CDR3 loop reads CASSWDRNTEAFF. The CDR3 bases are TGTGCCAGCAGTTGGGACAGGAACACTGAAGCTTTCTTT.

The table lists this clonotype with a count of one. The chain carries TRBV19 and TRBJ1-5; 7 positions match TRBD1. The CDR3 spans 15 residues. J gave up 5 bases and V 0 bases, and 4 bases lay outside the gene matches. The germline gives CDR1 LNHDA, CDR2 SQIVND (reference sequence). This CDR3 reads CASSIDQGVYQPQHF. The CDR3 nucleotides are TGTGCCAGTAGTATAGATCAGGGGGTCTATCAGCCCCAGCATTTT. The entire variable domain, with the rest obtained from reference TRBV19 and TRBJ1-5, is as follows: DGGITQSPKYLFRKEGQNVTLSCEQNLNHDAMYWYRQDPGQGLRLIYYSQIVNDFQKGDIAEGYSVSREKKESFPLTVTSAQKNPTAFYLCASSIDQGVYQPQHFGDGTRLSIL.

CDR3 region: CASSYSQGTNQPQHF. CDR3 in DNA: TGTGCCAGCAGTTACTCGCAAGGGACCAATCAGCCCCAGCATTTT. The rearrangement joins TRBV6-6 to TRBJ1-5; D may be TRBD1 (5 bases). V lost 0 bases, J lost 3 bases, and 9 bases lay in between. The germline gives CDR1 MNHNY, CDR2 SVGAGI (reference sequence). The CDR3 is made up of 15 amino acids.

This clonotype was observed many times. This chain connects TRBV7-2 to TRBJ2-3; 10 positions agree with TRBD2. The V gene end was trimmed by 3 bases and the J gene end by 6 bases; junction bases not matched to a gene: 9. Germline-derived CDR1 and CDR2 are SGHTA and FQGNSA. CDR3 length: 16 residues. The CDR3 nucleotides read TGTGCCAGCAGCTTCCGGGCTAGCGGGAGCTTGGATACGCAGTATTTT. It is translated as CASSFRASGSLDTQYF.

In its sample, this clonotype was seen many times. The V and J genes are TRBV10-3 and TRBJ2-5, with TRBD2 as a possible D gene (6 bases). Germline assignment: CDR1 ENHRY and CDR2 SYGVKD. Trimming took off 8 bases at V and 5 bases at J, with 21 bases between the two ends. The CDR3 sequence is 15 residues long. In DNA, the CDR3 is TGTGCCATCGGGTTAAGCGGAGGAGGGGTTGAGACCCAGTACTTC. Its protein product is CAIGLSGGGVETQYF.

This clonotype was seen a few times. The chain couples TRBV6-6 to TRBJ2-7; 13 bases align to TRBD2. Germline V CDR1 and CDR2: MNHNY, SVGAGI (reference sequence). The CDR3 is made up of 17 amino acids. J lost 2 bases, V lost 5 bases, and 9 bases had no gene match. The CDR3 spells CASSNPAGLAGAYEQYF. Here the CDR3 DNA reads TGTGCCAGCAGTAATCCCGCCGGACTAGCGGGGGCCTACGAGCAGTACTTC.

This clonotype was detected ten times or more. This CDR3 is CASTGPSYEQYF. The CDR3 DNA sequence: TGTGCCAGCACGGGGCCCTCCTACGAGCAGTACTTC. The chain employs TRBV19 and TRBJ2-7, with D possibly being TRBD1 or TRBD2 (5 bases each). Trimming left V 9 bases short and J 0 bases short, with 9 bases between. This CDR3 has 12 residues. Looked up from germline, CDR1 is LNHDA and CDR2 is SQIVND (reference sequence).

The CDR3 loop reads CSATRAQYGYTF. The CDR3 region has the DNA TGCAGTGCTACCAGGGCCCAGTATGGCTACACCTTC. This chain uses TRBV20-1 with TRBJ1-2, with D possibly TRBD1 on 5 matching bases. V was trimmed by 4 bases and J by 5 bases, leaving 11 bases between them. This CDR3 contains 12 residues. CDR1 is DFQATT and CDR2 is SNEGSKA in the germline V gene (reference sequence).

In its sample, this clonotype was seen a few times. V gene TRBV20-1 combines with J gene TRBJ2-5; TRBD2 is a possible D gene (5 bases). CDR3 length equals 12 residues. The germline gives CDR1 DFQATT, CDR2 SNEGSKA (reference sequence). The CDR3 loop reads CSPMGDQETQYF. The CDR3 nucleotides are TGCAGCCCGATGGGAGACCAAGAGACCCAGTACTTC.

This clonotype was detected many times. V and J are TRBV7-9 and TRBJ2-5; 8 bases line up with TRBD1. CDR1 and CDR2 (germline): SEHNR, FQNEAQ (reference sequence). There are 15 residues in the CDR3. J lost 5 bases, V lost 4 bases, and 9 bases had no gene match. CDR3: CASSSVDRVGETQYF. For the CDR3, the DNA is TGTGCCAGCAGCTCCGTGGACAGGGTAGGGGAGACCCAGTACTTC. Complete variable domain (other parts from reference TRBV7-9 and TRBJ2-5): DTGVSQNPRHKITKRGQNVTFRCDPISEHNRLYWYRQTLGQGPEFLTYFQNEAQLEKSRLLSDRFSAERPKGSFSTLEIQRTEQGDSAMYLCASSSVDRVGETQYFGPGTRLLVL.

The chain couples TRBV19 to TRBJ1-2; 7 positions agree with TRBD1. This CDR3 has 13 residues. V lost 7 bases, J lost 4 bases, and 6 bases stayed unmatched. Germline CDR1 and CDR2: LNHDA and SQIVND (reference sequence). CDR3 region: CASTRDRTYGYTF. CDR3 DNA: TGTGCCAGTACCCGGGACAGAACCTATGGCTACACCTTC.